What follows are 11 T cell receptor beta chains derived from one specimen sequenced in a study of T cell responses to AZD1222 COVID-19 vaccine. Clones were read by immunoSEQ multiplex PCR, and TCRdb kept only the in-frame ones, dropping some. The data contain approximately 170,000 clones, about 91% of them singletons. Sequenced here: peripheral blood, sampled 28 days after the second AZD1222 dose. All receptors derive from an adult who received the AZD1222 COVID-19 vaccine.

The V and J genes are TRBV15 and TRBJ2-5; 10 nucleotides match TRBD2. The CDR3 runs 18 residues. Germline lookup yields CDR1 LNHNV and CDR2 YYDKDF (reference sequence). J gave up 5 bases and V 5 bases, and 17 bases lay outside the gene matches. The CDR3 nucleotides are TGTGCCACCAGCCAACGCTCCGGAGGGACTAGCGCCCGGGAGACCCAGTACTTC. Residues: CATSQRSGGTSARETQYF. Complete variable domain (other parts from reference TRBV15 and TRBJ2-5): DAMVIQNPRYQVTQFGKPVTLSCSQTLNHNVMYWYQQKSSQAPKLLFHYYDKDFNNEADTPDNFQSRRPNTSFCFLDIRSPGLGDTAMYLCATSQRSGGTSARETQYFGPGTRLLVL.

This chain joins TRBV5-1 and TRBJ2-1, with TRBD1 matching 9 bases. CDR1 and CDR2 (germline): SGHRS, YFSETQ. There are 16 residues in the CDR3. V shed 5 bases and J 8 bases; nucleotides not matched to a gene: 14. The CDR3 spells CASRASVGQGLYEQFF. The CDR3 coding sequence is TGCGCCAGCAGAGCTTCGGTGGGACAGGGACTATATGAGCAGTTCTTC.

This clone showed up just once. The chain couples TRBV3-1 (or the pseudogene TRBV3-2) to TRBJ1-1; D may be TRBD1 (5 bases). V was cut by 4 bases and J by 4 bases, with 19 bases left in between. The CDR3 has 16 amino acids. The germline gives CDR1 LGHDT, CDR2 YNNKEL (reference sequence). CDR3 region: CASSPSAGLVTTEAFF. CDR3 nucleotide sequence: TGTGCCAGCAGCCCTAGTGCAGGGCTAGTGACCACTGAAGCTTTCTTT.

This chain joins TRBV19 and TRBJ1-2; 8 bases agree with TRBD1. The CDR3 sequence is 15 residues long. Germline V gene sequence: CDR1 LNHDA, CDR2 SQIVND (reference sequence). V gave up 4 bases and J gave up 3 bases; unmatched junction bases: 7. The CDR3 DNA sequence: TGTGCCAGTAGTACCAGTTACAGGGGGGACTATGGCTACACCTTC. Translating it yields CASSTSYRGDYGYTF.

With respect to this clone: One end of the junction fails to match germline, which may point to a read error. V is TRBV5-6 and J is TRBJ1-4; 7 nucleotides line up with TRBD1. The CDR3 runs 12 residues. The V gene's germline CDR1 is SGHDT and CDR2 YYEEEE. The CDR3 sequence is CASSSQTGQLLF. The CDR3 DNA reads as TGTGCCAGCAGCTCTCAGACGGGACAGCTCTTGTTT.

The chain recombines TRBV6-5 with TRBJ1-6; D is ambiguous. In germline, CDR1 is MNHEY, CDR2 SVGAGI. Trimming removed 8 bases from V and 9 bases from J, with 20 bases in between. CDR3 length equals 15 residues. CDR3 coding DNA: TGTGCCAGCGAACCTGGAGGGAGAGGGAGTTCACCCCTCCACTTT. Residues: CASEPGGRGSSPLHF.

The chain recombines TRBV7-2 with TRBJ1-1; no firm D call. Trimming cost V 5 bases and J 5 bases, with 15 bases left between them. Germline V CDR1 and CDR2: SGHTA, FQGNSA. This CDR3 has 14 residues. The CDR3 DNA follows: TGTGCCAGCAGCCCAAGGACCCTTCGGACTGAAGCTTTCTTT. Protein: CASSPRTLRTEAFF. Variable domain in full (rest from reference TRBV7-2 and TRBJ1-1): GAGVSQSPSNKVTEKGKDVELRCDPISGHTALYWYRQSLGQGLEFLIYFQGNSAPDKSGLPSDRFSAERTGGSVSTLTIQRTQQEDSAVYLCASSPRTLRTEAFFGQGTRLTVV.

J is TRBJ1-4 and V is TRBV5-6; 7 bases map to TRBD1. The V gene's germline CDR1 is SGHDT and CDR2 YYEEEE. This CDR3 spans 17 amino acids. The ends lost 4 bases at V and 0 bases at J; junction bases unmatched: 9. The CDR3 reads CASSAQGGIATNEKLFF. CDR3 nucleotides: TGTGCCAGCAGCGCCCAGGGGGGAATTGCAACTAATGAAAAACTGTTTTTT.

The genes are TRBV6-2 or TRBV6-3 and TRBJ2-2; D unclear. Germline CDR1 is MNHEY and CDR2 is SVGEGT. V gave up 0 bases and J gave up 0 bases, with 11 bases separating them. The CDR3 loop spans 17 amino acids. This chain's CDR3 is CASSYSPGGPNTGELFF. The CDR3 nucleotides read TGTGCCAGCAGTTACTCGCCGGGTGGCCCGAACACCGGGGAGCTGTTTTTT.

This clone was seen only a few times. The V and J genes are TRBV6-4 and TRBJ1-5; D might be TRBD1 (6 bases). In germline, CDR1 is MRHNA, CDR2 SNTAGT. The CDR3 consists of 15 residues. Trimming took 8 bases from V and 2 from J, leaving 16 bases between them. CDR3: CASYRDGVRNQPQHF. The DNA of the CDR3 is TGTGCCAGCTACAGGGATGGGGTTCGCAATCAGCCCCAGCATTTT.

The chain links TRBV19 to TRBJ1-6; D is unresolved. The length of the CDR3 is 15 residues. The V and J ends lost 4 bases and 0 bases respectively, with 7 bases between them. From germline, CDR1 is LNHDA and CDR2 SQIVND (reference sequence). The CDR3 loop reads CASSTGSSYNSPLHF. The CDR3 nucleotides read TGTGCCAGTAGTACGGGGAGCTCCTATAATTCACCCCTCCACTTT.